This T cell receptor (beta chain) was retrieved from a study of blood T cell repertoires in COVID-19. Background on the study: Sites across the United States, Italy and Spain contributed samples from acute and convalescent COVID-19.

The repertoire was sequenced with immunoSEQ multiplex PCR; TCRdb's copy has only in-frame clones and lacks some. Of 330,000 or so clones listed, more than 90% are singletons. The V gene lost 2 bases and the J gene lost 8 bases, with 9 bases spanning the gap. Per the germline V gene, CDR1 is SGHTA and CDR2 is FQGNSA. The CDR3 extends over 13 amino acids. The participants were between about 18 and 90 years old and came from about two dozen US areas. For recovered donors of Cohort 3, there were two negative PCRs, clearance, or symptom resolution. The source of this sequence is a woman aged 30 to 39 who had recovered from COVID-19. This rearrangement joins TRBV7-2 to TRBJ2-2; D remains unclear. The sequencing input was PBMCs or T cells enriched from blood (not recorded which). CDR3 coding DNA: TGTGCCAGCAGCTTATCCGGTAGTGGGGAGCTGTTTTTT. Amino acid sequence: CASSLSGSGELFF. Together with reference TRBV7-2 and TRBJ2-2, the CDR3 gives the full variable domain: GAGVSQSPSNKVTEKGKDVELRCDPISGHTALYWYRQSLGQGLEFLIYFQGNSAPDKSGLPSDRFSAERTGGSVSTLTIQRTQQEDSAVYLCASSLSGSGELFFGEGSRLTVL.